Following are 27 T cell receptor beta chains from one sample sequenced in a study of blood T cell repertoires in COVID-19. TCRdb's table, derived via immunoSEQ multiplex PCR, lists solely in-frame clones and lacks some. The profile shows under 250,000 clones, around 81% of them singletons. What was sequenced was PBMCs or T cells enriched from blood (not recorded which). These receptors all stem from a woman between 50 and 59 years old with acute COVID-19.

The V gene is TRBV9, the J gene TRBJ1-4, with 9 positions matching TRBD1. V dropped 3 bases and J dropped 6; count of bases not matched to a gene: 12. CDR1 and CDR2 from the germline V gene are SGDLS and YYNGEE. This CDR3 is built from 17 residues. This CDR3 reads CASSGQLQGAEDEKLFF. The DNA of the CDR3 is TGTGCCAGCAGCGGCCAACTACAGGGGGCAGAGGATGAAAAACTGTTTTTT.

Only a few counts were recorded for this clone. J is TRBJ1-5 and V is TRBV6-5, with 8 bases aligning to TRBD1. The V gene end was trimmed by 6 bases and the J gene end by 2 bases; junction bases not matched to a gene: 3. The CDR3 consists of 14 residues. CDR1 and CDR2 (germline): MNHEY, SVGAGI. CDR3 protein: CASRQQGGNQPQHF. The CDR3 DNA reads TGTGCCAGCAGGCAACAGGGGGGCAATCAGCCCCAGCATTTT.

The rearrangement links TRBV6-5 to TRBJ1-2; 7 nucleotides agree with TRBD1. Trimming took 4 bases from V and 0 from J; bases not matched to a gene: 5. Germline CDR1 and CDR2: MNHEY and SVGAGI. CDR3 length: 15 amino acids. The CDR3 DNA sequence: TGTGCCAGCAGTTCCATCGGGACAGCTAACTATGGCTACACCTTC. This codes for CASSSIGTANYGYTF.

V usage is TRBV28 and J usage is TRBJ1-2; D is perhaps TRBD1 (6 bases). This CDR3 is built from 13 residues. Germline assignment: CDR1 MDHEN and CDR2 SYDVKM. Trimming left V 5 bases short and J 5 bases short, with 12 bases between. The CDR3 bases are TGTGCCAGCAGTCCCTTGAGGGGGTATGGCTACACCTTC. Amino acids: CASSPLRGYGYTF.

This clone was found once. This sequence joins TRBV9 and TRBJ1-2; perhaps TRBD1 as D (6 bases). The ends were cut back, 3 bases at V and 5 bases at J, with 11 bases in the middle. Germline V CDR1 and CDR2: SGDLS, YYNGEE. This CDR3 is built from 13 residues. CDR3 in DNA: TGTGCCAGCAGCGCACAGGGTCCATATGGCTACACCTTC. It is translated as CASSAQGPYGYTF.

The chain joins TRBV7-9 to TRBJ2-1; TRBD1 agrees at 8 bases. This CDR3 contains 12 residues. Looked up from germline, CDR1 is SEHNR and CDR2 is FQNEAQ (reference sequence). Losses at the gene ends were 5 bases for V and 7 bases for J; bases not matched to a gene: 1. The CDR3 spells CASSHRGNEQFF. The CDR3 nucleotides read TGTGCCAGCAGCCACAGGGGGAATGAGCAGTTCTTC.

This rearrangement joins TRBV29-1 to TRBJ2-3, with D unclear. V lost 7 bases and J lost 2, with 10 bases in between. Germline CDR1 SQVTM, CDR2 ANQGSEA. There are 12 residues in the CDR3. CDR3 sequence: CSAETNTDTQYF. The CDR3 bases are TGCAGCGCTGAGACAAACACAGATACGCAGTATTTT.

The V and J genes are TRBV15 and TRBJ1-1; no firm D call. This CDR3 is 13 amino acids long. Germline-derived CDR1 and CDR2 are LNHNV and YYDKDF (reference sequence). Trimming cost V 5 bases and J 0 bases, with 7 bases left between them. The CDR3 loop is CATSANMNTEAFF. For the CDR3, the DNA is TGTGCCACCAGCGCAAACATGAACACTGAAGCTTTCTTT.

This clone has only a few counts. The rearrangement uses TRBV5-4 and TRBJ2-5, with D maybe TRBD1 (5 bases). Germline CDR1 and CDR2: SGHNT and YYREEE (reference sequence). Trimming cost V 4 bases and J 3 bases, with 10 bases left between them. The CDR3 totals 13 residues. The CDR3 loop reads CASSLDRKETQYF. Written as DNA, the CDR3 is TGTGCCAGCAGCCTAGACAGAAAAGAGACCCAGTACTTC.

This clone was picked up one time. The chain employs TRBV9 and TRBJ2-5, with 9 bases matching TRBD1. Germline V CDR1 and CDR2: SGDLS, YYNGEE. Trimming cost V 3 bases and J 5 bases; bases outside gene matches: 8. The length of the CDR3 is 15 residues. The CDR3 nucleotides are TGTGCCAGCAGCGAACAGGGGGCTATGGGGGAGACCCAGTACTTC. Translated: CASSEQGAMGETQYF.

The chain combines TRBV28 with TRBJ1-5; tentatively, D is TRBD1 (5 bases). CDR3 length: 16 residues. Germline values: CDR1 MDHEN, CDR2 SYDVKM. The V end was cut by 6 bases, the J end by 2 bases, with 17 bases between. The CDR3 reads CASRSTARGRNQPQHF. As DNA, the CDR3 is TGTGCCAGCAGGTCGACAGCTCGTGGGCGCAATCAGCCCCAGCATTTT.

The V call is TRBV29-1, the J call TRBJ2-5; tentative D call: TRBD2 (5 bases). Germline CDR1 SQVTM, CDR2 ANQGSEA. The CDR3 consists of 11 residues. V gave up 5 bases and J gave up 7 bases, with 11 bases separating them. Here the CDR3 reads CSVMEAGTQYF. The CDR3 nucleotides read TGCAGCGTTATGGAGGCAGGGACCCAGTACTTC.

J is TRBJ1-1 and V is TRBV29-1; 10 bases are shared with TRBD1. V was clipped by 2 bases and J by 0 bases; unmatched bases: 9. Germline V gene data show CDR1 as SQVTM and CDR2 as ANQGSEA. The CDR3 has 17 amino acids. The CDR3, as DNA: TGCAGCGTTGAAACAGGACAGGGGGACCCCATGAACACTGAAGCTTTCTTT. The encoded protein is CSVETGQGDPMNTEAFF.

V and J are TRBV18 and TRBJ2-2; 8 bases fit TRBD2. V shed 4 bases, J shed 6 bases, and the junction held 1 base outside the gene matches. The V gene's germline CDR1 is KGHSH and CDR2 LQKENI. This CDR3 region has 13 residues. The CDR3 DNA reads TGTGCCAGCTCACTACTAGCGGCCGGGGAGCTGTTTTTT. Translation gives CASSLLAAGELFF. The variable domain in full, with the rest retrieved from reference TRBV18 and TRBJ2-2, is NAGVMQNPRHLVRRRGQEARLRCSPMKGHSHVYWYRQLPEEGLKFMVYLQKENIIDESGMPKERFSAEFPKEGPSILRIQQVVRGDSAAYFCASSLLAAGELFFGEGSRLTVL.

This clone showed up just once. The chain links TRBV19 to TRBJ1-5, with TRBD1 matching over 11 bases. The J segment lost 4 bases and the V segment lost 6 bases, leaving 5 bases of the junction unmatched. The germline CDR1 and CDR2 sequences are LNHDA and SQIVND (reference sequence). The CDR3 sequence is 15 residues long. CDR3 loop: CASSWGQGVNQPQHF. CDR3 in DNA: TGTGCCAGTAGCTGGGGACAGGGGGTGAATCAGCCCCAGCATTTT.

This chain connects TRBV2 to TRBJ1-1; D gene uncertain. The CDR3 has 13 amino acids. Trimming shortened V by 6 bases and J by 0 bases, and 8 bases separated the two germline ends. Looked up from germline, CDR1 is SNHLY and CDR2 is FYNNEI. CDR3 in amino acids: CASRRVMNTEAFF. CDR3 nucleotide sequence: TGTGCCAGCAGACGGGTTATGAACACTGAAGCTTTCTTT. Drawing the rest from reference TRBV2 and TRBJ1-1, the complete variable domain is EPEVTQTPSHQVTQMGQEVILRCVPISNHLYFYWYRQILGQKVEFLVSFYNNEISEKSEIFDDQFSVERPDGSNFTLKIRSTKLEDSAMYFCASRRVMNTEAFFGQGTRLTVV.

This rearrangement joins TRBV29-1 to TRBJ2-3, with D uncertain. The CDR3 extends over 12 amino acids. Germline CDR1 is SQVTM and CDR2 is ANQGSEA. V dropped 1 base and J dropped 8 bases, with 10 bases sitting between them. CDR3 loop: CSVEAEVGTQYF. The CDR3, as DNA: TGCAGCGTTGAAGCCGAAGTCGGTACGCAGTATTTT.

This clone was observed once. The J gene is TRBJ1-4, the V gene TRBV19; TRBD1 matches 10 bases. This CDR3 is 15 amino acids long. V lost 5 bases and J lost 7; bases outside the gene matches: 7. CDR1 and CDR2 from the germline V gene are LNHDA and SQIVND (reference sequence). CDR3 sequence: CASSPGDRGTEKLFF. In DNA form, the CDR3 reads TGTGCCAGTAGTCCCGGGGACAGGGGAACTGAAAAACTGTTTTTT.

About this clone itself: Other nucleotide sequences from this sample produce the same CDR3. The V gene is TRBV7-2, the J gene TRBJ2-5, with D perhaps TRBD2 (5 bases). This CDR3 has 13 residues. Germline V gene data show CDR1 as SGHTA and CDR2 as FQGNSA. The V end was cut by 4 bases, the J end by 4 bases, with 10 bases between. CDR3 DNA sequence: TGTGCCAGCAGCTCATACCGGGGAGAGACCCAGTACTTC. As protein: CASSSYRGETQYF.

This clone appeared a few times. The V call is TRBV6-5, the J call TRBJ2-1; D might be TRBD1 (6 bases). V lost 6 bases, J lost 6 bases, and 18 bases lay in between. The CDR3 runs to 15 residues. Looked up from germline, CDR1 is MNHEY and CDR2 is SVGAGI. This chain's CDR3 is CASSLIKQGSNEQFF. CDR3 DNA: TGTGCCAGCAGCCTGATTAAACAGGGAAGCAATGAGCAGTTCTTC.

The V call is TRBV19, the J call TRBJ1-1; a weak D match, TRBD1 (5 bases). Trimming left V 8 bases short and J 3 bases short, with 16 bases between. This CDR3 is 14 amino acids long. CDR1 and CDR2 (germline): LNHDA, SQIVND (reference sequence). The CDR3 loop reads CASRETGRYTEAFF. The CDR3 bases are TGTGCCAGTCGCGAAACAGGTCGCTACACTGAAGCTTTCTTT.

This clone occurred once. The CDR3 nucleotides read TGCAGTGCTAGTCCGTCGAGGGAGGTCTATGGCTACACCTTC. Translated, it gives CSASPSREVYGYTF. The rearrangement links TRBV20-1 to TRBJ1-2; D is unclear. The CDR3 length is 14 residues. Trimming stripped 3 bases from V and 4 bases from J, with 15 bases between. Per the germline V gene, CDR1 is DFQATT and CDR2 is SNEGSKA (reference sequence).

The rearrangement joins TRBV6-5 to TRBJ2-2; 8 bases are a match to TRBD1. From germline, CDR1 is MNHEY and CDR2 SVGAGI. This CDR3 has 15 residues. J lost 5 bases, V lost 6 bases, and 8 bases had no gene match. This chain's CDR3 is CASRPPGQETGELFF. DNA of the CDR3: TGTGCCAGCAGACCTCCGGGACAGGAAACCGGGGAGCTGTTTTTT.

In its sample, this clone was seen a few times. The junction departs from the called germline gene at one end, perhaps through a read error. The chain is built from TRBV19 and TRBJ1-2; 10 nucleotides align to TRBD1. This CDR3 is 15 amino acids long. Germline CDR1 and CDR2: LNHDA and SQIVND (reference sequence). The CDR3 nucleotides read TGTGCCAGTACCCACCTGGGGACAGGGGTCTCCATACATCGCTTC. It is translated as CASTHLGTGVSIHRF.

A few counts support this clone. The chain links TRBV20-1 to TRBJ2-2, with D possibly matching TRBD2 (6 bases). The CDR3 runs 16 residues. Germline V gives CDR1 DFQATT, CDR2 SNEGSKA (reference sequence). Trimming pared 3 bases from V and 0 bases from J, leaving 14 bases between. The CDR3 region is CSASNRGATNTGELFF. DNA for the CDR3: TGCAGTGCTAGTAACCGCGGGGCCACGAACACCGGGGAGCTGTTTTTT.

The sample holds a few counts of this clone. The chain joins TRBV29-1 to TRBJ2-7, with D maybe TRBD2 (6 bases). Trimming shortened V by 3 bases and J by 4 bases, and 7 bases separated the two germline ends. This CDR3 contains 11 residues. Per germline, CDR1 SQVTM and CDR2 ANQGSEA. Here the CDR3 reads CSVDGGYEQYF. The CDR3 DNA reads as TGCAGCGTTGATGGGGGGTACGAGCAGTACTTC.

The genes are TRBV7-7 and TRBJ1-3; D unclear. CDR3 size: 13 residues. Germline V gene data show CDR1 as SSHAT and CDR2 as FNYEAQ (reference sequence). CDR3: CASGPGSGNTIYF. The CDR3 coding sequence is TGTGCTAGCGGTCCGGGCTCTGGAAACACCATATATTTT. The variable domain in full, completed from reference TRBV7-7 and TRBJ1-3, reads GAGVSQSPRYKVTKRGQDVTLRCDPISSHATLYWYQQALGQGPEFLTYFNYEAQPDKSGLPSDRFSAERPEGSISTLTIQRTEQRDSAMYRCASGPGSGNTIYFGEGSWLTVV.